Below, one TCR beta chain is given with its context. As yet, its antigen is unknown. The sample comes from a study of shared clonotypes between healthy human individuals. Study results and caveats: Relative to memory subsets, naive subsets generally showed larger estimated richness.

Each sorted subset replicate got 200 ng genomic DNA, about 33,000 genomes. Profiling relied on immunoSEQ multiplex PCR, and the TCRdb table lists in-frame clones only, not all of them. The sample contains roughly 2.4 million clones, under 97% of which appear only once. With V trimmed by 3 bases and J by 9 bases, 15 bases remained unmatched. The CDR3 is 16 residues long. Germline V gene data show CDR1 as KGHSH and CDR2 as LQKENI. This receptor was taken from a man in his late teens or twenties in good health. J is TRBJ1-2 and V is TRBV18; 8 bases fit TRBD1. Sequencing was carried out using naive CD4+ T cells sorted from blood. This sample's subset: CD45RA+ positively selected. CDR3 DNA: TGTGCCAGCTCACCCACAAGCCCAGGACAGGGAGTGAGCTACACCTTC. It translates to CASSPTSPGQGVSYTF.